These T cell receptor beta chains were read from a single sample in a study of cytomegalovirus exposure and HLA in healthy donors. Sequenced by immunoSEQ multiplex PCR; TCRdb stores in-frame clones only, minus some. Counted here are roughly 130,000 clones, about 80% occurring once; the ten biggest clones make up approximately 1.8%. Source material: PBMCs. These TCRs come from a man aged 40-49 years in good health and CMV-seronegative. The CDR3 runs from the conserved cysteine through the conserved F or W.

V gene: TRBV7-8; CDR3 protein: CASSPRRDSSGANGLTF
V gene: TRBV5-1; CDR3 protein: CASSAGSPVTDTQYF
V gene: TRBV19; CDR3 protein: CASSIDRSGRRDNEQFF
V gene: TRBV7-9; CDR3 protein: CASSPTGGRGNTGELFF
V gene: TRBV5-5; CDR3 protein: CASSRLAGGPTYEQYF
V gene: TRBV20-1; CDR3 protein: CSAHSGASQYF
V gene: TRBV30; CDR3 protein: CAWTRDSAKYNEQFF
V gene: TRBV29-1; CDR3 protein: CSVADRGGTGELFF
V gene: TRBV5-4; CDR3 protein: CASSFGGSYEQYF
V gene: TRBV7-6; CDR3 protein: CASSPRDSTNEQFF
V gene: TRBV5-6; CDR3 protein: CASSTQTGNSPLHF
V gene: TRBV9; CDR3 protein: CASSVDAGNTEAFF
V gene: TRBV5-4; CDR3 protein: CASSLVQKDTGELFF
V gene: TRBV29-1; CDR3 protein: CSVEDRGTPQETQYF
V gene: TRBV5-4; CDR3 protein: CASSLGPGDEQFF
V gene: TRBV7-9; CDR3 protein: CASSPGTFSGNTIYF
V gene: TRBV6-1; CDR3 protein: CASSELRLQGGFF
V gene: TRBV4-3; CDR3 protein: CASSQESSGLVYNEQFF
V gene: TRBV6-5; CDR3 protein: CASNPPGLPFAAFF
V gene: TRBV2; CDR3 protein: CASSLEFTSTDTQYF
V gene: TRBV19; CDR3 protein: CASSNGQGGNGYTF
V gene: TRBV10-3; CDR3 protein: CAISESGQGDGYTF